The clone carrying this T cell receptor (beta chain) turned up a few times. This CDR3 has 12 residues. J lost 6 bases, V lost 5 bases, and 5 bases had no gene match. Germline V gene lookup returns CDR1 GTSNPN and CDR2 SVGIG (reference sequence). TCRdb re-called the RT-PCR reads with MiXCR, one entry per CDR3 protein. This sample yields hundreds of thousands of distinct CDR3 sequences, of which approximately 15% are seen a single time; about 7.4% belongs to the top ten. The data originate from a study of response to subunit inactivated influenza vaccine. The sequence was obtained from a man over 45 who received an inactivated influenza vaccine. V is TRBV30 and J is TRBJ2-5, with 8 positions matching TRBD1. The material sequenced was PBMCs from blood, taken around two weeks before vaccination. CDR3 coding DNA: TGTGCCTGGGACAGGGGTGGAAAGACCCAGTACTTC. Encoded protein: CAWDRGGKTQYF.